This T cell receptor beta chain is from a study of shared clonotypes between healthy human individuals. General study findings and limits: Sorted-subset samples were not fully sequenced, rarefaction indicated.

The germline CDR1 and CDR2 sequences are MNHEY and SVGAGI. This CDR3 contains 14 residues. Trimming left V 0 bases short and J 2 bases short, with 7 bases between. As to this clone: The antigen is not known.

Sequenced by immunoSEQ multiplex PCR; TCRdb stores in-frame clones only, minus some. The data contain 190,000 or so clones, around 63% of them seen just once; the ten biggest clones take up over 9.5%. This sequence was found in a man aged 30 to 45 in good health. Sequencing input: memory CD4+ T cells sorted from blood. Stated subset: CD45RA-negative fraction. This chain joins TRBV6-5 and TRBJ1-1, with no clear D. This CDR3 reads CASSYSLSNTEAFF. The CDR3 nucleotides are TGTGCCAGCAGTTACTCGTTAAGTAACACTGAAGCTTTCTTT.